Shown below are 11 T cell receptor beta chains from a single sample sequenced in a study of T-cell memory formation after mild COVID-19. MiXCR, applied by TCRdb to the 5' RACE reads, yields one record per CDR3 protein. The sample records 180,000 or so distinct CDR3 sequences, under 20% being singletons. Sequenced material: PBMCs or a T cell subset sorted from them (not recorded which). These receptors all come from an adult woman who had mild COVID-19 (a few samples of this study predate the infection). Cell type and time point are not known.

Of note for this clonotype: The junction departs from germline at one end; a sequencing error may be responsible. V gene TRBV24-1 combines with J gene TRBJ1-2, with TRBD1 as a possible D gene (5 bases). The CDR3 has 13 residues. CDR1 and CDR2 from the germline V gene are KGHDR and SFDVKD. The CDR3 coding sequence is TGTGCCACCAGTGACATCGCGTGGCAGGGAGTATCCTTC. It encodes CATSDIAWQGVSF.

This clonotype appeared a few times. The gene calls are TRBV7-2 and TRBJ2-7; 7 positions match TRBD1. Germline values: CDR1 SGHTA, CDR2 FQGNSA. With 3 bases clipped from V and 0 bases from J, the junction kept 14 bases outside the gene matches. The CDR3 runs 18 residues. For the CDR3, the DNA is TGTGCCAGCAGCTTCTCCCGGATTCAGACAGGGAGCTCCTACGAGCAGTACTTC. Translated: CASSFSRIQTGSSYEQYF.

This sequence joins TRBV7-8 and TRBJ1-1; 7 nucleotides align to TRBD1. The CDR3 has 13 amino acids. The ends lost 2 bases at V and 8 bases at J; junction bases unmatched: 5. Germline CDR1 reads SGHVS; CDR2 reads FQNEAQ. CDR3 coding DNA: TGTGCCAGCAGCTTAAGGGGGCGTTTCGAAGCTTTCTTT. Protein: CASSLRGRFEAFF.

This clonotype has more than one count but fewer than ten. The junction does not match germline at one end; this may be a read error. Written as DNA, the CDR3 is TGTGCCGGCAGCCCTCAAGGGGATACGCAGTATTTT. This encodes CAGSPQGDTQYF. This rearrangement joins TRBV7-9 to TRBJ2-3; D ambiguous. CDR3 length equals 12 residues. Germline V gene data show CDR1 as SEHNR and CDR2 as FQNEAQ (reference sequence).

In nucleotides, the CDR3 is TGCAGTGCCCAACTAACAGGGGAGAGGACTGAAGCTTTCTTT. This sequence encodes CSAQLTGERTEAFF. V is TRBV20-1 and J is TRBJ1-1; TRBD1 matches 7 bases. Germline V CDR1 and CDR2: DFQATT, SNEGSKA (reference sequence). The V segment lost 6 bases and the J segment 5 bases; nucleotides outside the gene matches: 12. The CDR3 length is 14 residues.

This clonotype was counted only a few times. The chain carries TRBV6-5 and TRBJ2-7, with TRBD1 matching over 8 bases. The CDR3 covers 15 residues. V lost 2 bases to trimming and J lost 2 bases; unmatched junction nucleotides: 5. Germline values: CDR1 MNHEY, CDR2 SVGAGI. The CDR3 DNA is TGTGCCAGCAGTTACCGGCCACAGGGGGCCTACGAGCAGTACTTC. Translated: CASSYRPQGAYEQYF.

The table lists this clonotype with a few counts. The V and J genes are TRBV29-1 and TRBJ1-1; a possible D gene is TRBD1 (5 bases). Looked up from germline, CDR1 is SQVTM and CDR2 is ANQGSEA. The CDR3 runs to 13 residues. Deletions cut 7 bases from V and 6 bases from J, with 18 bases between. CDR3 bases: TGCAGCGCCTCCGGAGTAATAGGGGCTGAAGCTTTCTTT. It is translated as CSASGVIGAEAFF. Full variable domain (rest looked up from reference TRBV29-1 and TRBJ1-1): SAVISQKPSRDICQRGTSLTIQCQVDSQVTMMFWYRQQPGQSLTLIATANQGSEATYESGFVIDKFPISRPNLTFSTLTVSNMSPEDSSIYLCSASGVIGAEAFFGQGTRLTVV.

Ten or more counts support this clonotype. The CDR3 is CATSDLGMEREGDYEQYF. CDR3 nucleotide sequence: TGTGCCACCAGTGATTTAGGAATGGAGCGGGAGGGCGACTACGAGCAGTACTTC. This sequence joins TRBV24-1 and TRBJ2-7, with 10 bases that match TRBD2. Germline trimming cut 1 base from V and 3 bases from J; bases unmatched to any gene: 11. The CDR3 is made up of 18 amino acids. Germline CDR1 reads KGHDR; CDR2 reads SFDVKD.

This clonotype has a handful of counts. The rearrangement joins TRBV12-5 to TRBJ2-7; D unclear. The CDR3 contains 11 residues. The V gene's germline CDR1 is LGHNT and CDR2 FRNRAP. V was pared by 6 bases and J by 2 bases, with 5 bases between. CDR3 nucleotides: TGTGCTAGTGGACACGCCTACGAGCAGTACTTC. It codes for CASGHAYEQYF.

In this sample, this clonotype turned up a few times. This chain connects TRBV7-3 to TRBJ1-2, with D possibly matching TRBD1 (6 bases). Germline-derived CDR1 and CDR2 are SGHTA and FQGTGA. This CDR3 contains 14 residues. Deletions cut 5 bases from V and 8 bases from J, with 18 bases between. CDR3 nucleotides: TGTGCCAGCAGCCCATTAGGGACAAGAGGCGGCTACACCTTC. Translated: CASSPLGTRGGYTF. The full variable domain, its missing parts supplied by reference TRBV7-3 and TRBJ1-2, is GAGVSQTPSNKVTEKGKYVELRCDPISGHTALYWYRQSLGQGPEFLIYFQGTGAADDSGLPNDRFFAVRPEGSVSTLKIQRTERGDSAVYLCASSPLGTRGGYTFGSGTRLTVV.

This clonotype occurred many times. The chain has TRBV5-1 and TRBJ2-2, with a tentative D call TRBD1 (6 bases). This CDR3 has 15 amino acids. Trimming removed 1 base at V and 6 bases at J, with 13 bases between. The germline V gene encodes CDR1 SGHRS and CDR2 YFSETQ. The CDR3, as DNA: TGCGCCAGCAGCTTGTCGGTGGCAGGGGCCGGGGAGCTGTTTTTT. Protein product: CASSLSVAGAGELFF.